One and the same sample provided the 8 T cell receptor beta chains below, sequenced in a study of blood T cell repertoires in COVID-19. Using immunoSEQ multiplex PCR, the repertoire was profiled, and TCRdb retains in-frame clones only, with some absent. The table lists under 250,000 clones, 85% to 90% of them singletons. The specimen sequenced was peripheral blood. The receptors originated from a man aged 50 or older with COVID-19, enrolled during active disease.

The chain is built from TRBV19 and TRBJ2-7, with 7 bases fitting TRBD2. From germline, CDR1 is LNHDA and CDR2 SQIVND (reference sequence). The J segment lost 3 bases and the V segment lost 6 bases, leaving 14 bases of the junction unmatched. The CDR3 totals 16 residues. CDR3 region: CASSSLGRELIYEQYF. The DNA of the CDR3 is TGTGCCAGTAGCTCCCTTGGGCGGGAGCTGATCTACGAGCAGTACTTC.

J is TRBJ1-3 and V is TRBV12-5; D not resolved. V shed 7 bases and J shed 0 bases, with 7 bases lying between them. This CDR3 is 13 amino acids long. Looked up from germline, CDR1 is LGHNT and CDR2 is FRNRAP. The CDR3 sequence is CASATASGNTIYF. The CDR3 DNA is TGTGCTAGTGCTACAGCCTCTGGAAACACCATATATTTT.

The chain links TRBV28 to TRBJ1-6; 8 bases are shared with TRBD1. Per the germline V gene, CDR1 is MDHEN and CDR2 is SYDVKM. V shed 6 bases, J shed 5 bases, and the junction held 6 bases outside the gene matches. This CDR3 has 15 amino acids. The CDR3: CASSLWTGNNSPLHF. CDR3 nucleotide sequence: TGTGCCAGCAGCCTTTGGACAGGGAATAATTCACCCCTCCACTTT.

The CDR3 loop is CASSLLPSGSYEQYF. The CDR3 nucleotides are TGTGCCAGCAGTTTACTTCCTAGCGGATCCTACGAGCAGTACTTC. The V gene is TRBV27, the J gene TRBJ2-7, with TRBD2 matching over 7 bases. CDR3 length equals 15 residues. Looked up from germline, CDR1 is MNHEY and CDR2 is SMNVEV (reference sequence). Trimming removed 2 bases from V and 1 base from J; junction bases left unmatched: 5.

The chain has TRBV30 and TRBJ2-5, with D tentatively TRBD1 (6 bases). The CDR3 spans 11 residues. Between the trimmed V and J ends, which lost 5 bases and 4 bases, there was a span of 8 bases. The germline CDR1 and CDR2 sequences are GTSNPN and SVGIG (reference sequence). The CDR3 region has the DNA TGTGCCTGGGGACAGCGAGAGACCCAGTACTTC. Translation gives CAWGQRETQYF.

This clone showed up many times. The chain carries TRBV9 and TRBJ1-2; 8 bases fit TRBD1. CDR1 and CDR2 from the germline V gene are SGDLS and YYNGEE. CDR3 size: 16 residues. V shed 3 bases and J 4 bases; nucleotides not matched to a gene: 11. CDR3 loop: CASSGRQGPLGYGYTF. CDR3 DNA: TGTGCCAGCAGCGGAAGACAGGGGCCCCTTGGCTATGGCTACACCTTC.

The J gene is TRBJ2-1, the V gene TRBV7-2; D is undetermined. From germline, CDR1 is SGHTA and CDR2 FQGNSA. The CDR3 loop spans 12 amino acids. Trimming left V 6 bases short and J 10 bases short, with 13 bases between. This chain's CDR3 is CASSSDVREQFF. Written as DNA, the CDR3 is TGTGCCAGCAGTTCCGATGTGCGGGAGCAGTTCTTC.

V is TRBV9 and J is TRBJ1-6; 8 bases fit TRBD1. From germline, CDR1 is SGDLS and CDR2 YYNGEE. J lost 9 bases, V lost 0 bases, and 8 bases had no gene match. The CDR3 runs to 16 residues. The CDR3 loop reads CASSVGDRGPLSPLHF. The CDR3 DNA reads as TGTGCCAGCAGCGTAGGAGACAGGGGCCCTCTTTCACCCCTCCACTTT.